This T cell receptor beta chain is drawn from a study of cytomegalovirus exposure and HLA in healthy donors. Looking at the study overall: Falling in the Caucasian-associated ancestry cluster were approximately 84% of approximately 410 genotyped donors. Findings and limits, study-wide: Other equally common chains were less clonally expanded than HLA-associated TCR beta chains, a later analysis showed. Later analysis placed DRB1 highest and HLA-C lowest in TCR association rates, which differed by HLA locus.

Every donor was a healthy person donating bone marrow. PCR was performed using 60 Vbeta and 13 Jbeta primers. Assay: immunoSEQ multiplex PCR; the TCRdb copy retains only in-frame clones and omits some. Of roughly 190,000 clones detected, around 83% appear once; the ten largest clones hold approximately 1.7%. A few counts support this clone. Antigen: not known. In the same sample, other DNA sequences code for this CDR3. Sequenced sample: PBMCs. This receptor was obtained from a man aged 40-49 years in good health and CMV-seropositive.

DNA for the CDR3: TGTGCCAGCAGTTTAGGACAGGGGAACTATGGCTACACCTTC. Translation: CASSLGQGNYGYTF. The genes are TRBV28 and TRBJ1-2; 9 bases match TRBD1. Germline V gene data show CDR1 as MDHEN and CDR2 as SYDVKM. Trimming cost V 2 bases and J 2 bases; bases outside gene matches: 0. The CDR3 sequence is 14 residues long.